Each of the 9 T cell receptor beta chains below was sequenced from the same sample in a study of blood T cells in healthy people across ages. With a J-beta primer mix and a sample-barcoded 5' primer, a second PCR ran about 6 to 11 cycles. TCRdb itself ran the 5' RACE reads through MiXCR, one entry per CDR3 protein. In the table there are some 1,500,000 distinct CDR3 sequences, 35% to 45% of which are singletons. The sample comprised blood. These receptor sequences come from a woman under 30 in good health.

V is TRBV4-1 and J is TRBJ2-7; a possible D gene is TRBD2 (6 bases). The germline gives CDR1 MGHRA, CDR2 YSYEKL. The CDR3 sequence is 15 residues long. V was pared by 2 bases and J by 7 bases, with 18 bases between. The CDR3 spells CASSQPGGVTNEQYF. CDR3 DNA: TGCGCCAGCAGCCAACCGGGCGGGGTAACCAATGAGCAGTACTTC.

V is TRBV4-3 and J is TRBJ1-2, with 8 positions matching TRBD1. Per germline, CDR1 LGHNA and CDR2 YSLEER. With V trimmed by 4 bases and J by 3 bases, 7 bases remained unmatched. The CDR3 runs 15 residues. The CDR3 DNA is TGCGCCAGCAGCCTGTCCAGGGGGCTAGACTATGGCTACACCTTC. The encoded protein is CASSLSRGLDYGYTF.

There are a few counts of this clonotype. The V call is TRBV29-1, the J call TRBJ1-1, with D tentatively TRBD1 (5 bases). V was shortened by 7 bases and J by 5 bases, with 14 bases between the two germline ends. CDR1 SQVTM and CDR2 ANQGSEA come from the germline V gene. The CDR3 covers 12 residues. CDR3 nucleotide sequence: TGCAGCGGTTCTTTCGGGGGTACTGAAGCTTTCTTT. Its translation: CSGSFGGTEAFF.

A single count supports this clonotype. V usage is TRBV5-1 and J usage is TRBJ2-5; tentatively, D is TRBD2 (6 bases). The CDR3 has 17 residues. The germline CDR1 and CDR2 sequences are SGHRS and YFSETQ. V was pared by 4 bases and J by 11 bases, with 30 bases between. This chain's CDR3 is CASSEFPGLSSYNEQYF. CDR3 in DNA: TGCGCCAGCAGCGAATTTCCGGGACTCAGCTCCTACAATGAGCAGTACTTC. Combining the CDR3 with reference TRBV5-1 and TRBJ2-5 gives the whole variable domain KAGVTQTPRYLIKTRGQQVTLSCSPISGHRSVSWYQQTPGQGLQFLFEYFSETQRNKGNFPGRFSGRQFSNSRSEMNVSTLELGDSALYLCASSEFPGLSSYNEQYFGPGTRLLVL.

The chain couples TRBV30 to TRBJ1-6; D unresolved. CDR1 and CDR2 from the germline V gene are GTSNPN and SVGIG (reference sequence). V lost 3 bases to trimming and J lost 7 bases, with 13 bases between them. The CDR3 covers 14 residues. This chain's CDR3 is CAWRVKGKNSPLHF. The CDR3 DNA is TGTGCCTGGAGGGTAAAAGGGAAAAATTCACCCCTCCACTTT. Variable domain in full (rest from reference TRBV30 and TRBJ1-6): SQTIHQWPATLVQPVGSPLSLECTVEGTSNPNLYWYRQAAGRGLQLLFYSVGIGQISSEVPQNLSASRPQDRQFILSSKKLLLSDSGFYLCAWRVKGKNSPLHFGNGTRLTVT.

The rearrangement links TRBV7-2 to TRBJ2-5; D is uncertain. CDR3 size: 13 residues. CDR1 and CDR2 (germline): SGHTA, FQGNSA. Trimming removed 7 bases at V and 2 bases at J, with 11 bases between. This CDR3 is CASTPARQETQYF. The CDR3 nucleotides read TGTGCCAGCACCCCCGCCAGACAAGAGACCCAGTACTTC. Full variable domain (remainder filled in from reference TRBV7-2 and TRBJ2-5): GAGVSQSPSNKVTEKGKDVELRCDPISGHTALYWYRQSLGQGLEFLIYFQGNSAPDKSGLPSDRFSAERTGGSVSTLTIQRTQQEDSAVYLCASTPARQETQYFGPGTRLLVL.

V is TRBV5-6 and J is TRBJ2-1, with 9 bases that match TRBD1. Germline-derived CDR1 and CDR2 are SGHDT and YYEEEE. CDR3 length equals 16 residues. V lost 3 bases, J lost 4 bases, and 8 bases stayed unmatched. The DNA of the CDR3 is TGTGCCAGCAGCTACACCGGGACAGGGAATTACAATGAGCAGTTCTTC. Residues: CASSYTGTGNYNEQFF.

This clonotype has a handful of counts. The chain has TRBV9 and TRBJ2-7; D perhaps matches TRBD1 (5 bases). V was pared by 4 bases and J by 0 bases, with 14 bases between. This CDR3 has 15 amino acids. In germline, CDR1 is SGDLS, CDR2 YYNGEE. DNA for the CDR3: TGTGCCAGCAGCCCGCGGACACATTCCTCCTACGAGCAGTACTTC. Protein: CASSPRTHSSYEQYF.

This clonotype was seen more than once but under ten times. The CDR3 sequence: CASSPRVYANTEAFF. For the CDR3, the DNA is TGTGCCAGCAGCCCACGGGTGTATGCGAACACTGAAGCTTTCTTT. The chain is built from TRBV7-2 and TRBJ1-1; D is undetermined. The CDR3 totals 15 residues. The germline gives CDR1 SGHTA, CDR2 FQGNSA. Trimming took off 5 bases at V and 1 base at J, with 14 bases between the two ends.